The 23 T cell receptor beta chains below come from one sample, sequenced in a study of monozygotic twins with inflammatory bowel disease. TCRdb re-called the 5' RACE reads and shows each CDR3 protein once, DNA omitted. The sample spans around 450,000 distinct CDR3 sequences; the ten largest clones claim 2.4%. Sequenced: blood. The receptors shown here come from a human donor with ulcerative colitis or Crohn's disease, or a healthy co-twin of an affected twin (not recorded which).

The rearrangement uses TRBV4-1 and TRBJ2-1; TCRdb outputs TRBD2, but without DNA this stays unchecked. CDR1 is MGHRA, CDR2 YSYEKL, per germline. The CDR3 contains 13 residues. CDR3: CASSQFGGGSQFF.

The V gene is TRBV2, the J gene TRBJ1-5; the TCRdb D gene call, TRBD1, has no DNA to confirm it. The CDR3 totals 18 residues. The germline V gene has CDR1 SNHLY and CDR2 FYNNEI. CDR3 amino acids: CASSDPTGETLSNQPQHF.

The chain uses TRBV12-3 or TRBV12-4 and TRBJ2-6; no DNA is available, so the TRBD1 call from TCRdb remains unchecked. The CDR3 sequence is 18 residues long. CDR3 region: CASRLRQGAAAGANVLTF.

The CDR3 sequence is CASSLGVGTGAFF. V and J are TRBV7-3 and TRBJ1-1; TCRdb names TRBD1, which stays unverified in the absence of DNA. CDR3 length equals 13 residues. Germline CDR1 is SGHTA and CDR2 is FQGTGA.

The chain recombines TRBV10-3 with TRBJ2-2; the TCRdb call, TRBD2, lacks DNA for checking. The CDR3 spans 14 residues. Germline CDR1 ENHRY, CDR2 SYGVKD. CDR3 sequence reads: CAISLGLAAGELFF.

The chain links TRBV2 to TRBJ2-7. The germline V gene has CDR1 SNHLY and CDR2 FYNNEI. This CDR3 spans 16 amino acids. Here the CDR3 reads CASSGWDPGSTYEQYF.

CDR3 loop: CASSPRFAGELFF. The rearrangement uses TRBV6-2 or TRBV6-3 and TRBJ2-2. This CDR3 is 13 amino acids long. Germline CDR1 reads MNHEY; CDR2 reads SVGEGT.

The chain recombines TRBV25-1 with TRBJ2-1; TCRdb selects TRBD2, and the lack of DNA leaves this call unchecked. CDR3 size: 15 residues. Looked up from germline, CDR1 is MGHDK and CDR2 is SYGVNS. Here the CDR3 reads CASSASWGLVNEQFF.

CDR3 protein: CSALLPGFYGYTF. The V gene is TRBV20-1, the J gene TRBJ1-2. This CDR3 has 13 residues. The germline V gene encodes CDR1 DFQATT and CDR2 SNEGSKA (reference sequence).

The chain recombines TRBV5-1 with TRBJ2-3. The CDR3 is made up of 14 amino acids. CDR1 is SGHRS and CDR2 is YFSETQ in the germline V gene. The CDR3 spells CASRPTQTGDTQYF.

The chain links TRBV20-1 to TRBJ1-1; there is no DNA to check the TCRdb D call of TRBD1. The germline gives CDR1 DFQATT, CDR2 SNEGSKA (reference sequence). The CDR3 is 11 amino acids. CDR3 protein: CSAPRQGEAFF.

CDR3 in amino acids: CASSLGGTGYTDTQYF. This rearrangement joins TRBV7-6 to TRBJ2-3; TCRdb's D call of TRBD1 is untestable without DNA. The germline CDR1 and CDR2 sequences are SGHVS and FNYEAQ. CDR3 length: 16 amino acids.

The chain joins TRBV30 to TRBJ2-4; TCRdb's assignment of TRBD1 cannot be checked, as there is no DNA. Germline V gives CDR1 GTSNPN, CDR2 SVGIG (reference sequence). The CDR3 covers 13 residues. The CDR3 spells CAWETGAKNIQYF.

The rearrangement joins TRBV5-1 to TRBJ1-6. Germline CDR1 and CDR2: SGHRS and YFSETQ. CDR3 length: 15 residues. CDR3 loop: CASSLQLDGNSPLHF.

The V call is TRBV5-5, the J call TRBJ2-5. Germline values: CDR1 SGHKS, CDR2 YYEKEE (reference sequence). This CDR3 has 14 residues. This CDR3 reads CASSTLGYQETQYF.

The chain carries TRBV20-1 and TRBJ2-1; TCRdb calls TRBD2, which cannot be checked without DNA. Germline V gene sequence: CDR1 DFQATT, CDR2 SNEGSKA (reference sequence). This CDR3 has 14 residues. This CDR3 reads CSVGTSGSKNEQFF.

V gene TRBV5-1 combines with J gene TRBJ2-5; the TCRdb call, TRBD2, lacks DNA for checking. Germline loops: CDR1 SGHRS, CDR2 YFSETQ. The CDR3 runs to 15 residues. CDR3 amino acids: CASSFLAGVGETQYF. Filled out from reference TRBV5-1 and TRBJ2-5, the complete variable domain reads KAGVTQTPRYLIKTRGQQVTLSCSPISGHRSVSWYQQTPGQGLQFLFEYFSETQRNKGNFPGRFSGRQFSNSRSEMNVSTLELGDSALYLCASSFLAGVGETQYFGPGTRLLVL.

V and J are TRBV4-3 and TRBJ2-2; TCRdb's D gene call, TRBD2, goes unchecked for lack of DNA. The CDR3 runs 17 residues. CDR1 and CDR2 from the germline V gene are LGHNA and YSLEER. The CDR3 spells CASSQGGGGFRTGELFF.

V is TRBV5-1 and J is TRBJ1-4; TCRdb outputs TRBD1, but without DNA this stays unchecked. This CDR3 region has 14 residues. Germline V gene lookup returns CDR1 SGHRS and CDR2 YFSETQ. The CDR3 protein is CASSLEQATEKLFF.

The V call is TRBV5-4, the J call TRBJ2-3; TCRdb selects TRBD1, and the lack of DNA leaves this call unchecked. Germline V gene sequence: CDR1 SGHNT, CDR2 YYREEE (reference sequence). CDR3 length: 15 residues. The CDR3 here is CASNPDRASTDTQYF.

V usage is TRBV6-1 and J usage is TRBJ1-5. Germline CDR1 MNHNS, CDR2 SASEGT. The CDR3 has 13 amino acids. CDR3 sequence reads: CASSEASYQPQHF.

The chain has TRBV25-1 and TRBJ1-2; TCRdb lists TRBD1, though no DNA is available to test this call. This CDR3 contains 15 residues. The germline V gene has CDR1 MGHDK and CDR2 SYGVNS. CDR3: CASRETGGPNYGYTF.

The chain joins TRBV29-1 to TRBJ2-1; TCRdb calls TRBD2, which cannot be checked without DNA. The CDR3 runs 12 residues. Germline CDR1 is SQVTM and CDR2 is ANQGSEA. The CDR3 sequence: CSVKQLAAEQFF.